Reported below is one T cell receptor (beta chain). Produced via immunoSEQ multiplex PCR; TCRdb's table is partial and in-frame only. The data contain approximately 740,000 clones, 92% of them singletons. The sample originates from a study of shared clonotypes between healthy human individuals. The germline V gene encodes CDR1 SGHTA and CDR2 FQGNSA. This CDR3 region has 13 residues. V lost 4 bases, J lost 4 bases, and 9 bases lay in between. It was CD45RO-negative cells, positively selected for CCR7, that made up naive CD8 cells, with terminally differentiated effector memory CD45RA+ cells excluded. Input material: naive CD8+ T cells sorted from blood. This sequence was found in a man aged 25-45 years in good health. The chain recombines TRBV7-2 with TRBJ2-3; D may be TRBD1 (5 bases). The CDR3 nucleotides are TGTGCCAGCAGCTCTTGGGGCCCAGATACGCAGTATTTT. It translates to CASSSWGPDTQYF. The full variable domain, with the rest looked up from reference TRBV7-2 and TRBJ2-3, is GAGVSQSPSNKVTEKGKDVELRCDPISGHTALYWYRQSLGQGLEFLIYFQGNSAPDKSGLPSDRFSAERTGGSVSTLTIQRTQQEDSAVYLCASSSWGPDTQYFGPGTRLTVL.